The rows below give T cell receptor beta chains drawn from one sample of a study of human T cells and chemical hapten exposure. TCRdb independently ran MiXCR on the 5' RACE reads; one entry per CDR3 protein. The sample has 65,000 to 95,000 distinct CDR3 sequences, more than 7% seen once. The source is a male donor in good health. Each CDR3 is given with its conserved first and last residue. Fields, in order: J gene, clone size, V gene, D gene, CDR3 protein, CDR3 DNA. The D gene is left open where the match is weak. Some rows have no size entry. The others give once, few or many, or a class for an expanded clone.

TRBJ1-2,NA,TRBV4-1,NA,CASSQDSENYGYTF,TGCGCCAGCAGCCAAGATAGTGAAAACTATGGCTACACCTTC
TRBJ2-1,NA,TRBV6-2/TRBV6-3,NA,CASSYTRAIEQFF,TGTGCCAGCAGTTATACCCGAGCTATTGAGCAGTTCTTC
TRBJ2-5,many,TRBV20-1,NA,CSARDGVSQETQYF,TGCAGTGCTAGAGACGGGGTGAGCCAAGAGACCCAGTACTTC
TRBJ2-1,NA,TRBV27,NA,CASSSYGEAVSYNEQFF,TGTGCCAGCAGTTCATACGGAGAGGCGGTCTCCTACAATGAGCAGTTCTTC
TRBJ1-1,NA,TRBV20-1,TRBD1,CSVTGTGDTEAFF,TGCAGTGTTACCGGGACAGGGGATACTGAAGCTTTCTTT
TRBJ2-3,many,TRBV5-1,NA,CASSFKGPDTQYF,TGCGCCAGCAGCTTTAAAGGGCCAGATACGCAGTATTTT
TRBJ1-1,NA,TRBV7-9,NA,CASSLSDGEVGAFF,TGTGCCAGCAGCCTGTCGGACGGGGAAGTCGGAGCTTTCTTT
TRBJ1-1,few,TRBV20-1,NA,CSARGHFNTEAFF,TGCAGTGCCAGGGGACATTTTAACACTGAAGCTTTCTTT
TRBJ1-1,few,TRBV29-1,NA,CSVLRRWTVTTEAFF,TGCAGCGTACTGAGACGCTGGACAGTGACTACTGAAGCTTTCTTT
TRBJ2-3,many,TRBV12-3/TRBV12-4,TRBD2,CASSFSSGRGTDTQYF,TGTGCCAGCAGTTTCTCTAGCGGGAGAGGCACAGATACGCAGTATTTT
TRBJ2-3,few,TRBV6-5,TRBD2,CASRSAAGAADTQYF,TGTGCCAGCCGCTCCGCCGCGGGAGCAGCAGATACGCAGTATTTT
TRBJ2-3,many,TRBV11-2,TRBD2,CASKVGGIADTQYF,TGTGCCAGCAAGGTGGGAGGGATAGCAGATACGCAGTATTTT
TRBJ2-7,few,TRBV10-3,NA,CAIRSESSYEQYF,TGTGCCATCAGGTCCGAGAGCTCCTACGAGCAGTACTTC
TRBJ2-5,NA,TRBV7-2,NA,CASSLRATKLQETQYF,TGTGCCAGCAGCTTACGGGCTACAAAATTACAAGAGACCCAGTACTTC
TRBJ2-3,NA,TRBV5-1,TRBD1,CASRMDRATDTQYF,TGCGCCAGCAGAATGGACAGGGCCACAGATACGCAGTATTTT
TRBJ2-3,few,TRBV27,NA,CASSFEGRADTQYF,TGTGCCAGCAGTTTCGAGGGCCGGGCAGATACGCAGTATTTT
TRBJ2-3,many,TRBV20-1,TRBD2,CSAAPISGSGDTQYF,TGCAGTGCTGCCCCTATTAGCGGGAGTGGGGATACGCAGTATTTT
TRBJ2-7,few,TRBV20-1,NA,CSASDSGPYEQYF,TGCAGTGCTAGTGACTCAGGGCCCTACGAGCAGTACTTC
TRBJ2-1,many,TRBV7-2,NA,CASSLGLSYNEQFF,TGTGCCAGCAGCTTGGGACTTTCCTACAATGAGCAGTTCTTC
TRBJ2-1,NA,TRBV5-1,TRBD2,CASTLAGGYNEQFF,TGCGCCAGCACTCTAGCGGGAGGCTACAATGAGCAGTTCTTC
TRBJ1-5,NA,TRBV6-6,TRBD1,CASSGTGNQPQHF,TGTGCCAGCAGCGGGACAGGGAATCAGCCCCAGCATTTT
TRBJ1-2,many,TRBV6-1,TRBD1,CASSAGQGARSYGYTF,TGTGCCAGCAGTGCGGGACAGGGGGCGCGGAGCTATGGCTACACCTTC
TRBJ2-3,NA,TRBV5-4,NA,CASSLGEGTDTQYF,TGTGCCAGCAGCTTGGGCGAGGGTACAGATACGCAGTATTTT
TRBJ2-3,few,TRBV5-4,TRBD2,CASSLASSGDSTDTQYF,TGTGCCAGCAGCTTGGCGTCTAGCGGAGATAGCACAGATACGCAGTATTTT
TRBJ1-5,NA,TRBV12-3/TRBV12-4,NA,CASSLGFHQHF,TGTGCCAGCAGTTTAGGGTTTCACCAGCATTTT
TRBJ2-5,few,TRBV4-3,NA,CASSLSRSVETQYF,TGCGCCAGCAGCCTCAGCCGATCCGTAGAGACCCAGTACTTC
TRBJ2-3,few,TRBV4-3,TRBD1,CASSQGFRTGRTDTQYF,TGCGCCAGCAGCCAAGGGTTTCGGACAGGACGCACAGATACGCAGTATTTT
TRBJ2-7,few,TRBV9,NA,CASSEATGSYEQYF,TGTGCCAGCAGCGAGGCCACAGGGAGCTACGAGCAGTACTTC
TRBJ2-7,many,TRBV2,TRBD1,CARSLRGQGYEQYF,TGTGCCAGAAGCCTCAGGGGGCAAGGCTACGAGCAGTACTTC
TRBJ1-4,many,TRBV7-6,NA,CASSNPPPFREKLFF,TGTGCCAGCAGCAACCCCCCCCCTTTTCGGGAAAAACTGTTTTTT
TRBJ1-4,few,TRBV7-9,NA,CASSLTQGGEKLFF,TGTGCCAGCAGCTTAACCCAAGGAGGTGAAAAACTGTTTTTT
TRBJ2-5,many,TRBV5-1,TRBD1,CASSSQILTGRQETQYF,TGCGCCAGCAGCTCACAAATTTTGACAGGGCGCCAAGAGACCCAGTACTTC
TRBJ2-7,many,TRBV10-3,NA,CAISDQDSSYEQYF,TGTGCCATCAGTGACCAGGACTCGTCCTACGAGCAGTACTTC
TRBJ2-3,few,TRBV10-3,NA,CANPYRVRGTDTQYF,TGTGCCAATCCTTATCGGGTAAGGGGCACAGATACGCAGTATTTT
TRBJ1-5,NA,TRBV7-9,NA,CASSLGQGEGPQHF,TGTGCCAGCAGCTTAGGACAAGGTGAAGGGCCCCAGCATTTT
TRBJ1-2,NA,TRBV7-6,NA,CASSLFAGEANYGYTF,TGTGCCAGCAGCTTATTCGCAGGGGAGGCTAACTATGGCTACACCTTC
TRBJ1-6,few,TRBV12-3/TRBV12-4,NA,CASGMDNGSPLHF,TGTGCCAGCGGGATGGACAACGGATCACCCCTCCACTTT
TRBJ2-1,few,TRBV4-3,TRBD2,CASSQGEGRGGVQFF,TGCGCCAGCAGCCAAGGGGAGGGGCGGGGGGGCGTGCAGTTCTTC
TRBJ2-7,few,TRBV12-3/TRBV12-4,NA,CASSPLGFYEQYF,TGTGCCAGCAGTCCCTTGGGGTTCTACGAGCAGTACTTC
TRBJ2-3,many,TRBV7-9,NA,CASSFLGATDTQYF,TGTGCCAGCAGCTTCCTTGGAGCAACAGATACGCAGTATTTT